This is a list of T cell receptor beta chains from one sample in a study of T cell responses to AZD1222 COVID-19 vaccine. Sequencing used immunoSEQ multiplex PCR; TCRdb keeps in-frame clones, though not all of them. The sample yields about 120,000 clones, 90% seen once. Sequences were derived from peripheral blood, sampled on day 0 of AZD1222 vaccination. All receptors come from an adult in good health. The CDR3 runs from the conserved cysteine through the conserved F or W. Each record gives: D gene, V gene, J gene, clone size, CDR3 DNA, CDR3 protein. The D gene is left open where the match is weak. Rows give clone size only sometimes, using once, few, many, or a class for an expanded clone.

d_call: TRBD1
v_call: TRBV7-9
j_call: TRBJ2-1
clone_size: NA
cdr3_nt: TGTGCCAGCAGACAGGGGTTCGGGGTCAGCTCCTACAATGAGCAGTTCTTC
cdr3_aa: CASRQGFGVSSYNEQFF

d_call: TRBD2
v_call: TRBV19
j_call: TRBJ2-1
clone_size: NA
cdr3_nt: TGTGCCAGTAGTATCAGGACTAGCGGACTCTCCTACAATGAGCAGTTCTTC
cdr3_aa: CASSIRTSGLSYNEQFF

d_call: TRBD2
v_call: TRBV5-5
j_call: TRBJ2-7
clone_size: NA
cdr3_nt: TGTGCCAGCAGCCCGGGACTAGCCTACGAGCAGTACTTC
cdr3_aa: CASSPGLAYEQYF

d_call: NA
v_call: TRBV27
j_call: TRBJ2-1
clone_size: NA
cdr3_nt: TGTGCCAGCAGTACCCCAACCCCGGGGGCTAGGAATGAGCAGTTCTTC
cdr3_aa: CASSTPTPGARNEQFF

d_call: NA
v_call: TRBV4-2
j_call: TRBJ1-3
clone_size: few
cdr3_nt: TGTGCCAGCAGCCAAGATTGGCCCCGGGACGGAAACACCATATATTTT
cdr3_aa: CASSQDWPRDGNTIYF

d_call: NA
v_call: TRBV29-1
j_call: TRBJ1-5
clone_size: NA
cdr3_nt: TGCAGCGTTGAAGATCCCTGGGCCCAGCCCCAGCATTTT
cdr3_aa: CSVEDPWAQPQHF

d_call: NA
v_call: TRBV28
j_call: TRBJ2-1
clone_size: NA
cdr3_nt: TGTGCCAGCAGCCCGCCCGGCCGGGATGAGCAGTTCTTC
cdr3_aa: CASSPPGRDEQFF

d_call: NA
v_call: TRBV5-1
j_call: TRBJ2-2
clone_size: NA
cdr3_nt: TGCGCCAGCAGCTCACGAGGGGGCACCGGGGAGCTGTTTTTT
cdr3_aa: CASSSRGGTGELFF

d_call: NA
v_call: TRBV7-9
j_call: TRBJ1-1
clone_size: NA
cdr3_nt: TGTGCCAGCAGCTTCGCCTTTCGTAACACTGAAGCTTTCTTT
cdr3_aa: CASSFAFRNTEAFF

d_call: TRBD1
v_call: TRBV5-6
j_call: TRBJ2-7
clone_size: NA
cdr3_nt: TGTGCCAGCAGCAGGGGACGGGACAGGGAATTTTACGAGCAGTACTTC
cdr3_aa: CASSRGRDREFYEQYF

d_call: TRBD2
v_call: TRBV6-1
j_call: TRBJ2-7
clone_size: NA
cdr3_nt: TGTGCCAGCAGTGGACGACTATCCGGGACTAGTAGCGAGCAGTACTTC
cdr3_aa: CASSGRLSGTSSEQYF

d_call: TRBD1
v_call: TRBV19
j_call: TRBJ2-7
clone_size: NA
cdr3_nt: TGTGCCAGTAGTACTGCATCCTGGGACAGCCTCTCCTACGAGCAGTACTTC
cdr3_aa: CASSTASWDSLSYEQYF